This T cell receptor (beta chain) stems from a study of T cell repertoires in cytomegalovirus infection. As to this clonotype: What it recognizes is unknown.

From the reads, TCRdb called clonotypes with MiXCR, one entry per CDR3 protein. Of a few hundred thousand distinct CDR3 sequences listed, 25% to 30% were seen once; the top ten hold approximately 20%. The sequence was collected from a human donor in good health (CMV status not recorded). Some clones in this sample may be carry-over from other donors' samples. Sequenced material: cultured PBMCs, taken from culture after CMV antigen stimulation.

The CDR3 protein is CASRERTGYGYTF. Here the CDR3 DNA reads TGTGCCAGCAGGGAGAGGACAGGGTATGGCTACACCTTC. The V call is TRBV12-3 or TRBV12-4, the J call TRBJ1-2, with 8 bases identical to TRBD1. J gave up 5 bases and V 6 bases, and 5 bases lay outside the gene matches. The CDR3 runs 13 residues.